This T cell receptor (beta chain) originates from a study of T cell repertoires in cytomegalovirus infection. Looking at the study overall: Public TCR beta signature analysis indicated the presence of both CMV infection and matching HLA type.

Germline V lookup: CDR1 LGHDT, CDR2 YNNKEL (reference sequence). V gave up 3 bases and J gave up 7 bases; unmatched junction bases: 8. CDR3 size: 15 residues. This clonotype was recorded at least ten times. TCRdb redid the calling of the reads with MiXCR, one entry per CDR3 protein. The sample contains 300,000 or so distinct CDR3 sequences, roughly a tenth of which appear only once. This receptor was taken from a human donor in good health (CMV status not recorded). Some clones in this sample may be carry-over from other donors' samples. The sample consisted of PBMCs. The rearrangement links TRBV3-1 to TRBJ1-5, with 8 bases fitting TRBD1. The CDR3 DNA follows: TGTGCCAGCAGCCAGTGGACAGGGATCAACCAGCCCCAGCATTTT. Amino acid sequence: CASSQWTGINQPQHF.